The TCR beta chain described here comes from a study of T cells in Graves' hyperthyroidism and ophthalmopathy. Overall study findings and caveats: Most thyroid clonotypes expanded above 0.001 were also detected in blood. The authors' 13 V-J model separated ophthalmopathy from stable hyperthyroidism.

The CDR3 spans 13 residues. Germline CDR1 is SGHTA and CDR2 is FQGTGA. V shed 5 bases and J shed 6 bases, with 12 bases lying between them. Over 18 months, lack of ophthalmopathy progression marked Graves' hyperthyroidism as stable. It was uncontrolled infection, other autoimmune disease, pregnancy or lactation that excluded patients. This clonotype was detected a few times. What it binds is unknown. Researchers took RNA transcripts and amplified the TCR beta CDR3 regions from them. HTBI primers were the set used in a first-round RT-PCR of the TCR CDR3. TCRdb ran MiXCR on the multiplex PCR reads and lists one entry per CDR3 protein. This repertoire shows around 440,000 distinct CDR3 sequences, about 15% found once; its top ten account for 11% to 15%.

Sequenced input: blood. V usage is TRBV7-3 and J usage is TRBJ2-3, with D possibly TRBD1 on 6 matching bases. The receptor comes from a woman aged 18-35 years with Graves' hyperthyroidism. CDR3 DNA sequence: TGTGCCAGCAGCAAGAACAGGGCCGATACGCAGTATTTT. Its protein is CASSKNRADTQYF.